This T cell receptor beta chain emerged from a study of blood T cells in healthy people across ages. Then a second PCR, running about 6 to 12 cycles, was carried out with a sample-barcoded 5' primer and a J-beta primer mix. TCRdb itself ran the 5' RACE reads through MiXCR, one entry per CDR3 protein. The sample holds roughly 860,000 distinct CDR3 sequences; around 62% are singletons and the top ten take roughly 26%. Sequencing input: blood. The TCR was taken from a man aged 30-40 years in good health.

The CDR3 here is CASSYRVNQPQHF. DNA for the CDR3: TGTGCCAGCAGTTACAGGGTCAATCAGCCCCAGCATTTT. This chain uses TRBV6-2 or TRBV6-3 with TRBJ1-5, with D uncertain. Germline V CDR1 and CDR2: MNHEY, SVGEGT. Between the trimmed V and J ends, which lost 2 bases and 3 bases, there was a span of 5 bases. This CDR3 comprises 13 residues.